A single T cell receptor beta chain is shown here with its context. V was clipped by 2 bases and J by 4 bases, with 11 bases between them. CDR1 is SNHLY, CDR2 FYNNEI, per germline. The CDR3 sequence is 14 residues long. The record originates from a study of blood T cell repertoires in COVID-19. Profiled with immunoSEQ multiplex PCR; TCRdb holds only in-frame clones, not every one. Of fewer than 300,000 clones listed, 65% to 90% are singletons. The genes are TRBV2 and TRBJ2-5, with TRBD2 as a possible D gene (5 bases). The TCR was taken from a man between 45 and 60 years old with COVID-19, enrolled during active disease. What was sequenced was peripheral blood. Here the CDR3 reads CASSELREGETQYF. In DNA, the CDR3 is TGTGCCAGCAGTGAATTACGGGAAGGAGAGACCCAGTACTTC.